The TCR beta chain under discussion was sequenced for a study of CD8+ T cells in alopecia areata. Background on the study: People stayed on tofacitinib for 6 to 18 months, then stopped the drug for 6 months. Findings and limits, study-wide: In scalp, tofacitinib significantly decreased clonality and expanded CD8+ clones among the top 100.

As for treatment: oral pan-JAK inhibitor, 5-10 mg twice daily. It was from PBMCs that CD4+ and CD8+ T cells were sorted. Reverse transcribed after extraction, RNA yielded cDNA as the sequencing template. Only in-frame clones appear in the TCRdb table, and some are missing; sequencing was by immunoSEQ multiplex PCR. Of some 42,000 clones in the sample, roughly 92% are singletons; the top ten hold approximately 17%. A remark on this clone: The antigen is not known.

The sequenced sample was CD8+ T cells sorted from blood, obtained at week 24, from a patient treated with tofacitinib. This TCR was recovered from a human donor with alopecia areata.

The CDR3 protein is CASSLYASYLLTEAFF. The CDR3 DNA reads as TGTGCCAGCAGCTTATACGCCAGTTACCTCCTCACTGAAGCTTTCTTT. The chain carries TRBV7-8 and TRBJ1-1; D is uncertain. Germline-derived CDR1 and CDR2 are SGHVS and FQNEAQ. V was shortened by 2 bases and J by 4 bases, with 17 bases between the two germline ends. This CDR3 spans 16 amino acids.